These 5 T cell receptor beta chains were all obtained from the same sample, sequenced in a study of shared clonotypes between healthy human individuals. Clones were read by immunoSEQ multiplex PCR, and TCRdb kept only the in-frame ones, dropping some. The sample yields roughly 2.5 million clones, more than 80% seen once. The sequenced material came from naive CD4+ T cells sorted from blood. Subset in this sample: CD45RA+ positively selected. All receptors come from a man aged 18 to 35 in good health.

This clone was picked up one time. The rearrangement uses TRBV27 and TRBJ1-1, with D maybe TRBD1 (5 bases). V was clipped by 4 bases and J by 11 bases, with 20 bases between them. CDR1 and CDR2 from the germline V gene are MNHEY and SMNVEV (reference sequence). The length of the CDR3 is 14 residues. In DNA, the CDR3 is TGTGCCAGCAGTTCCACCTGGCAGGGCTCGGGGGCTTTCTTT. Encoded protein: CASSSTWQGSGAFF.

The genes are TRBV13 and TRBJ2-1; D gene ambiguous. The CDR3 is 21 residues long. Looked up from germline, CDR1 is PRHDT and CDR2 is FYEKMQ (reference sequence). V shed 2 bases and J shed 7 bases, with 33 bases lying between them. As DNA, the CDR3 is TGTGCCAGCAGCTTAACGGCTGGGGTCAAGGATCTCTGGGTTCTCAGGAATGAGCAGTTCTTC. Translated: CASSLTAGVKDLWVLRNEQFF.

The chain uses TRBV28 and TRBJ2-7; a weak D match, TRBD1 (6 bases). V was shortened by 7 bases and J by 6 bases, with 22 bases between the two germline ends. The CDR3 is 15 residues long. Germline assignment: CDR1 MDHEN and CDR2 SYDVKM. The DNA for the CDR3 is TGTGCCAGCATCGCACCCCCACGTGGGGGCGGCGAGCAGTACTTC. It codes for CASIAPPRGGGEQYF.

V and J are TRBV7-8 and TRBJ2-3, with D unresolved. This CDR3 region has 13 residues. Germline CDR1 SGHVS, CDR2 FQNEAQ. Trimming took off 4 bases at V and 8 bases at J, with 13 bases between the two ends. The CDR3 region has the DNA TGTGCCAGCAGCTCCGCCCCCACAAGTACGCAGTATTTT. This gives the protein CASSSAPTSTQYF.

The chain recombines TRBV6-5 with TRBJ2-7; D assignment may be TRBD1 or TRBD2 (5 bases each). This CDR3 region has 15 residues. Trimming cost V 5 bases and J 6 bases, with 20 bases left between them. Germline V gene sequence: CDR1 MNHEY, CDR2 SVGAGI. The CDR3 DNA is TGTGCCAGCAGTCGGGGCCGTCCGGACTCGTCCGAGCAGTACTTC. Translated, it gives CASSRGRPDSSEQYF.